Listed below are T cell receptor beta chains from one sample, sequenced in a study of Ad26.COV2.S vaccination and SARS-CoV-2 variants. The method was immunoSEQ multiplex PCR; TCRdb's version includes in-frame clones alone and lacks a portion of them. This table has around 320,000 clones, around four fifths appearing once. The specimen was peripheral blood, collected in a trial of Ad26.COV2.S vaccine versus placebo. These receptors all stem from a person aged 18-65 years who received the Ad26.COV2.S COVID-19 vaccine or a placebo. Each CDR3 is given with its conserved first and last residue. The order of the fields is clone size, D gene, V gene, CDR3 protein. A D gene is named only where the DNA matches it firmly. The size entry is marked missing in some rows and otherwise reads once, few, many or a size class.

>.|TRBD1|TRBV4-1
CASSRGTGGLLTGELFF
>.|TRBD2|TRBV6-5
CASRGGQGPSETQYF
>.|TRBD2|TRBV19
CASSISALAGSTDTQYF
>.|.|TRBV25-1
CASSELSMYF
>.|TRBD2|TRBV27
CASSTTSGGNNEQFF
>.|TRBD1|TRBV27
CASSLRTGVSGQGAGQPQHF
>.|.|TRBV9
CASSLDGAVKTIYF
>.|TRBD1|TRBV19
CASSMLDRDDNEQFF
>.|TRBD1|TRBV5-1
CASSRTGGPETQYF
>.|.|TRBV30
CAWMGSGNTIYF
>few|.|TRBV7-8
CASSLKSGVSGYTF
>.|TRBD1|TRBV13
CASSSSGGLSYGYTF
>.|TRBD1|TRBV28
CASSSSTGIGTDTQYF
>.|.|TRBV28
CASSFAGLDTDTQYF
>.|TRBD2|TRBV24-1
CATSDWGAGGRETQYF
>.|.|TRBV4-2
CASSQVAGGNTIYF
>.|.|TRBV12-3/TRBV12-4
CASSFAEQGGYTF
>.|.|TRBV6-5
CASSPLDSRGRGYTF
>few|.|TRBV11-3
CASSSNPYEQYF
>.|.|TRBV14
CASSQDWAGTMGGYTF
>.|.|TRBV12-3/TRBV12-4
CASSRASGNTIYF
>.|TRBD1|TRBV3-1/TRBV3-2
CASSPDRGPSGELFF